The 32 T cell receptor beta chains given below trace back to one sample, sequenced in a study of cytomegalovirus exposure and HLA in healthy donors. The PCR contained 60 Vbeta and 13 Jbeta primers. TCRdb's table, derived via immunoSEQ multiplex PCR, lists solely in-frame clones and lacks some. The sample includes roughly 200,000 clones, over 60% seen only once; the top ten take 0.63%. The sequencing input was PBMCs. The receptor source for this set is a man between 18 and 29 years old in good health and CMV-seronegative.

The chain links TRBV5-1 to TRBJ2-7, with D possibly TRBD1 on 6 matching bases. V was clipped by 2 bases and J by 2 bases, with 8 bases between them. CDR1 and CDR2 from the germline V gene are SGHRS and YFSETQ. CDR3 length: 13 residues. The CDR3 DNA reads as TGCGCCAGCAGCTTCGGACAGACCTACGAGCAGTACTTC. Its translation: CASSFGQTYEQYF.

The chain employs TRBV30 and TRBJ1-4; 9 positions agree with TRBD1. Germline values: CDR1 GTSNPN, CDR2 SVGIG (reference sequence). Germline trimming cut 3 bases from V and 8 bases from J; bases unmatched to any gene: 10. The CDR3 is made up of 15 amino acids. The DNA of the CDR3 is TGTGCCTGGAGCCACCGGGACAGGGACGCCGAAAAACTGTTTTTT. It is translated as CAWSHRDRDAEKLFF. Variable domain in full (rest from reference TRBV30 and TRBJ1-4): SQTIHQWPATLVQPVGSPLSLECTVEGTSNPNLYWYRQAAGRGLQLLFYSVGIGQISSEVPQNLSASRPQDRQFILSSKKLLLSDSGFYLCAWSHRDRDAEKLFFGSGTQLSVL.

This rearrangement joins TRBV2 to TRBJ2-1, with 7 nucleotides matching TRBD2. The V and J ends lost 6 bases and 0 bases, in that order; junction bases with no gene match: 5. The CDR3 covers 15 residues. CDR1 is SNHLY and CDR2 is FYNNEI in the germline V gene. The CDR3 sequence is CASRSGGSSYNEQFF. The CDR3 nucleotides read TGTGCCAGCAGGTCGGGCGGGAGCTCCTACAATGAGCAGTTCTTC.

The CDR3 spells CSVGAGADTEAFF. The CDR3 region has the DNA TGCAGCGTTGGGGCAGGGGCGGACACTGAAGCTTTCTTT. The chain combines TRBV29-1 with TRBJ1-1, with a weak D call TRBD1 (6 bases). CDR1 is SQVTM and CDR2 is ANQGSEA in the germline V gene. The germline V and J ends were trimmed by 4 bases and 3 bases, with 12 bases remaining between them. The CDR3 loop spans 13 amino acids. Filled out from reference TRBV29-1 and TRBJ1-1, the complete variable domain reads SAVISQKPSRDICQRGTSLTIQCQVDSQVTMMFWYRQQPGQSLTLIATANQGSEATYESGFVIDKFPISRPNLTFSTLTVSNMSPEDSSIYLCSVGAGADTEAFFGQGTRLTVV.

The chain joins TRBV7-9 to TRBJ2-7; D is unclear. Germline V gene data show CDR1 as SEHNR and CDR2 as FQNEAQ (reference sequence). Deletions cut 7 bases from V and 1 base from J, with 17 bases between. CDR3 length: 15 amino acids. In nucleotides, the CDR3 is TGTGCCAGCACCCCCGGTGGGCGCTTATCCTACGAGCAGTACTTC. Its translation is CASTPGGRLSYEQYF. Combining the CDR3 with reference TRBV7-9 and TRBJ2-7 gives the whole variable domain DTGVSQNPRHKITKRGQNVTFRCDPISEHNRLYWYRQTLGQGPEFLTYFQNEAQLEKSRLLSDRFSAERPKGSFSTLEIQRTEQGDSAMYLCASTPGGRLSYEQYFGPGTRLTVT.

The chain recombines TRBV2 with TRBJ2-3; 7 nucleotides line up with TRBD1. Looked up from germline, CDR1 is SNHLY and CDR2 is FYNNEI. The CDR3 loop spans 14 amino acids. The J segment lost 3 bases and the V segment lost 6 bases, leaving 6 bases of the junction unmatched. CDR3 region: CASRRDRMTDTQYF. CDR3 bases: TGTGCCAGCAGACGGGACAGAATGACAGATACGCAGTATTTT.

The rearrangement uses TRBV29-1 and TRBJ2-5; TRBD2 is a possible D gene (7 bases). The end of the DNA is better explained by TRBJ2-7, so the J call may be wrong. This CDR3 has 14 amino acids. Looked up from germline, CDR1 is SQVTM and CDR2 is ANQGSEA. The CDR3 reads CSVEGGGLGYEQYF. DNA for the CDR3: TGCAGCGTTGAAGGGGGGGGCCTAGGGTACGAGCAGTACTTC.

The V call is TRBV10-3, the J call TRBJ2-7; D might be TRBD1 (6 bases). The V and J ends lost 0 bases and 0 bases respectively, with 9 bases between them. The CDR3 consists of 15 residues. The germline gives CDR1 ENHRY, CDR2 SYGVKD. In DNA form, the CDR3 reads TGTGCCATCAGTGAGTCGTGGGGGCCCTCCTACGAGCAGTACTTC. Its protein is CAISESWGPSYEQYF.

This chain uses TRBV7-3 with TRBJ2-3; D is perhaps TRBD1 (5 bases). CDR1 and CDR2 from the germline V gene are SGHTA and FQGTGA. V was trimmed by 2 bases and J by 2 bases, leaving 5 bases between them. The CDR3 totals 13 residues. The DNA for the CDR3 is TGTGCCAGCAGCTTAGGGGCCACAGATACGCAGTATTTT. Translation gives CASSLGATDTQYF.

The J gene is TRBJ2-7, the V gene TRBV19; 7 positions agree with TRBD1. Losses at the gene ends were 5 bases for V and 2 bases for J; bases not matched to a gene: 9. The length of the CDR3 is 15 residues. Germline V gene lookup returns CDR1 LNHDA and CDR2 SQIVND (reference sequence). The CDR3 reads CASSLGTALTYEQYF. CDR3 DNA sequence: TGTGCCAGTAGTCTCGGGACAGCCCTAACCTACGAGCAGTACTTC.

V and J are TRBV7-8 and TRBJ2-5; 10 bases fit TRBD1. CDR1 is SGHVS, CDR2 FQNEAQ, per germline. V shed 0 bases, J shed 11 bases, and the junction held 6 bases outside the gene matches. The CDR3 is made up of 14 amino acids. The CDR3 DNA follows: TGTGCCAGCAGCTTAGCGACGACAGGGGGCGCTCAGTACTTC. This translates into CASSLATTGGAQYF.

V is TRBV30 and J is TRBJ2-7; D uncertain. The germline gives CDR1 GTSNPN, CDR2 SVGIG (reference sequence). Trimming pared 2 bases from V and 4 bases from J, leaving 9 bases between. The CDR3 loop spans 12 amino acids. The CDR3 DNA is TGTGCCTGGAGTTCCACTCCGTACGAGCAGTACTTC. Translating gives CAWSSTPYEQYF.

This chain joins TRBV9 and TRBJ1-1; possible D gene TRBD1, 5 bases. V lost 3 bases and J lost 4, with 16 bases in between. The CDR3 runs to 15 residues. Per the germline V gene, CDR1 is SGDLS and CDR2 is YYNGEE. The CDR3 loop is CASSAKGSDVTEAFF. The DNA for the CDR3 is TGTGCCAGCAGCGCTAAGGGGTCGGATGTCACTGAAGCTTTCTTT. The entire variable domain, with the rest obtained from reference TRBV9 and TRBJ1-1, is as follows: DSGVTQTPKHLITATGQRVTLRCSPRSGDLSVYWYQQSLDQGLQFLIQYYNGEERAKGNILERFSAQQFPDLHSELNLSSLELGDSALYFCASSAKGSDVTEAFFGQGTRLTVV.

The J gene is TRBJ2-1, the V gene TRBV7-9, with TRBD2 matching over 9 bases. The CDR3 has 14 residues. Germline V gene lookup returns CDR1 SEHNR and CDR2 FQNEAQ (reference sequence). The junction had 6 bases not matched to a gene; V was cut back by 6 bases and J by 6 bases. The CDR3 region is CASRIGLATNEQFF. The CDR3 DNA follows: TGTGCCAGCAGGATTGGACTAGCGACCAATGAGCAGTTCTTC.

J is TRBJ2-2 and V is TRBV5-4; 14 bases are shared with TRBD2. Germline lookup yields CDR1 SGHNT and CDR2 YYREEE (reference sequence). J lost 5 bases, V lost 4 bases, and 4 bases had no gene match. CDR3 length: 16 residues. CDR3 protein: CASSRLAGGRTGELFF. The CDR3 DNA is TGTGCCAGCAGCCGACTAGCGGGAGGGAGGACCGGGGAGCTGTTTTTT.

The chain joins TRBV20-1 to TRBJ1-5; no clear D gene. In germline, CDR1 is DFQATT, CDR2 SNEGSKA (reference sequence). With 1 base removed from V and 6 bases from J, the gap between germline ends came to 4 bases. The CDR3 runs 11 residues. CDR3 bases: TGCAGTGCTAGAGGAGGTCAGCCCCAGCATTTT. Its protein product is CSARGGQPQHF.

The chain carries TRBV7-2 and TRBJ2-5, with D possibly TRBD1 on 6 matching bases. The V and J ends lost 5 bases and 7 bases respectively, with 17 bases between them. Germline V gives CDR1 SGHTA, CDR2 FQGNSA. This CDR3 comprises 14 residues. CDR3 sequence reads: CASSDRTASRTQYF. In DNA form, the CDR3 reads TGTGCCAGCAGCGACAGGACAGCCTCGCGGACCCAGTACTTC. Variable domain in full (rest from reference TRBV7-2 and TRBJ2-5): GAGVSQSPSNKVTEKGKDVELRCDPISGHTALYWYRQSLGQGLEFLIYFQGNSAPDKSGLPSDRFSAERTGGSVSTLTIQRTQQEDSAVYLCASSDRTASRTQYFGPGTRLLVL.

CDR3 residues: CASSVLTTAGVRHEQYF. CDR3 in DNA: TGCGCCAGCAGCGTGCTCACGACGGCGGGAGTACGGCACGAGCAGTACTTC. The genes are TRBV5-1 and TRBJ2-7; 7 bases align to TRBD2. The CDR3 covers 17 residues. Losses at the gene ends were 4 bases for V and 5 bases for J; bases not matched to a gene: 18. Germline V gene data show CDR1 as SGHRS and CDR2 as YFSETQ.

This rearrangement joins TRBV30 to TRBJ1-3, with 7 bases aligning to TRBD1. CDR3 size: 13 residues. Germline loops: CDR1 GTSNPN, CDR2 SVGIG (reference sequence). With V trimmed by 5 bases and J by 8 bases, 9 bases remained unmatched. CDR3 amino acids: CAWDADRSYTIYF. CDR3 bases: TGTGCCTGGGACGCGGACAGGAGTTACACCATATATTTT. Variable domain in full (rest from reference TRBV30 and TRBJ1-3): SQTIHQWPATLVQPVGSPLSLECTVEGTSNPNLYWYRQAAGRGLQLLFYSVGIGQISSEVPQNLSASRPQDRQFILSSKKLLLSDSGFYLCAWDADRSYTIYFGEGSWLTVV.

This sequence joins TRBV5-1 and TRBJ1-6; D might be TRBD1 (6 bases). The germline V gene has CDR1 SGHRS and CDR2 YFSETQ. CDR3 length equals 16 residues. V gave up 0 bases and J gave up 2 bases, with 9 bases separating them. CDR3 sequence reads: CASSLGEGAYNSPLHF. DNA for the CDR3: TGCGCCAGCAGCTTGGGAGAGGGGGCCTATAATTCACCCCTCCACTTT. The full variable domain, completed using reference TRBV5-1 and TRBJ1-6, is KAGVTQTPRYLIKTRGQQVTLSCSPISGHRSVSWYQQTPGQGLQFLFEYFSETQRNKGNFPGRFSGRQFSNSRSEMNVSTLELGDSALYLCASSLGEGAYNSPLHFGNGTRLTVT.

The rearrangement uses TRBV30 and TRBJ2-1, with 9 bases lining up with TRBD2. In germline, CDR1 is GTSNPN, CDR2 SVGIG (reference sequence). The trim removed 3 bases at V and 3 bases at J, leaving 3 bases unmatched. This CDR3 is built from 14 residues. The chain's CDR3 is CAWRGSGSYNEQFF. CDR3 DNA sequence: TGTGCCTGGAGGGGTAGCGGGAGCTACAATGAGCAGTTCTTC.

The chain combines TRBV9 with TRBJ2-5; TRBD2 matches at 11 bases. V lost 0 bases, J lost 5 bases, and 3 bases stayed unmatched. The CDR3 is 15 residues long. Germline V CDR1 and CDR2: SGDLS, YYNGEE. CDR3 in DNA: TGTGCCAGCAGCGTAGACCCTAGCGGGAGGGAGACCCAGTACTTC. Translation gives CASSVDPSGRETQYF.

This clone was observed a single time. The V gene is TRBV18, the J gene TRBJ2-5; D not certain. The V gene's germline CDR1 is KGHSH and CDR2 LQKENI. V lost 0 bases, J lost 0 bases, and 11 bases lay in between. The length of the CDR3 is 16 residues. Written as DNA, the CDR3 is TGTGCCAGCTCACCACCGTTGGCGGAATACCAAGAGACCCAGTACTTC. Translated: CASSPPLAEYQETQYF.

This clone was found a few times. The V and J genes are TRBV5-1 and TRBJ2-3, with TRBD2 matching 7 bases. The CDR3 is 17 residues long. The V gene's germline CDR1 is SGHRS and CDR2 YFSETQ. V was clipped by 4 bases and J by 3 bases; unmatched bases: 14. CDR3 sequence: CASSPGEEWEGTDTQYF. The CDR3 DNA follows: TGCGCCAGCAGCCCCGGCGAGGAGTGGGAGGGGACAGATACGCAGTATTTT.

This chain links TRBV28 with TRBJ2-3, with D possibly TRBD2 on 7 matching bases. V shed 5 bases and J shed 14 bases, with 29 bases lying between them. The CDR3 sequence is 16 residues long. Germline lookup yields CDR1 MDHEN and CDR2 SYDVKM. This CDR3 reads CASSPGGRDSAVGAYF. CDR3 bases: TGTGCCAGCAGTCCCGGGGGGCGGGACTCAGCCGTAGGAGCGTATTTT.

V is TRBV28 and J is TRBJ1-1, with D perhaps matching TRBD1 (5 bases). Germline values: CDR1 MDHEN, CDR2 SYDVKM. V was clipped by 3 bases and J by 1 base, with 15 bases between them. This CDR3 has 16 residues. The CDR3 DNA follows: TGTGCCAGCAGTTTTCCCGGGACTTACCAGAACACTGAAGCTTTCTTT. Translated, it gives CASSFPGTYQNTEAFF.

The chain employs TRBV11-2 and TRBJ2-7; D perhaps matches TRBD2 (6 bases). This CDR3 is built from 14 residues. V was trimmed by 4 bases and J by 3 bases, leaving 13 bases between them. Germline V gene data show CDR1 as SGHAT and CDR2 as FQNNGV. CDR3 bases: TGTGCCAGCAGCTGGGGGACTTCCTTCTACGAGCAGTACTTC. Protein: CASSWGTSFYEQYF.

The genes are TRBV5-1 and TRBJ1-2; D is unresolved. V lost 2 bases, J lost 7 bases, and 6 bases lay in between. In germline, CDR1 is SGHRS, CDR2 YFSETQ. The CDR3 covers 11 residues. Here the CDR3 reads CASSFEGGYTF. CDR3 nucleotide sequence: TGCGCCAGCAGCTTTGAGGGTGGCTACACCTTC.

CDR3 nucleotide sequence: TGTGCCAGCAGCTTTACCACAGGGGCGAACACTGAAGCTTTCTTT. It encodes CASSFTTGANTEAFF. This sequence joins TRBV5-6 and TRBJ1-1; TRBD1 matches 7 bases. The V gene's germline CDR1 is SGHDT and CDR2 YYEEEE. J lost 1 base, V lost 2 bases, and 5 bases had no gene match. The CDR3 length is 15 residues.

The chain joins TRBV2 to TRBJ2-2; tentative D call: TRBD1 (5 bases). The V end was cut by 6 bases, the J end by 6 bases, with 11 bases between. Germline CDR1 reads SNHLY; CDR2 reads FYNNEI. The CDR3 runs 13 residues. CDR3 bases: TGTGCCAGCAGACGCAGGGTGGCCGGGGAGCTGTTTTTT. This codes for CASRRRVAGELFF.

With respect to this clone: Different DNA sequences within this sample yield the same CDR3. The chain joins TRBV5-6 to TRBJ2-7; 10 positions agree with TRBD1. CDR3 length: 13 residues. Germline V gene data show CDR1 as SGHDT and CDR2 as YYEEEE. The trim removed 4 bases at V and 7 bases at J, leaving 5 bases unmatched. In DNA, the CDR3 is TGTGCCAGCAGCCGGACAGGGGGTTGGGAGCAGTACTTC. The encoded protein is CASSRTGGWEQYF.

The chain is built from TRBV19 and TRBJ2-1; 12 bases map to TRBD2. Germline loops: CDR1 LNHDA, CDR2 SQIVND (reference sequence). J lost 5 bases, V lost 3 bases, and 14 bases had no gene match. The CDR3 spans 19 residues. The CDR3 DNA follows: TGTGCCAGTAGTATTCGATGGACTAGCGGGAAGGGGCTAAACAATGAGCAGTTCTTC. Protein: CASSIRWTSGKGLNNEQFF. The variable domain in full, completed from reference TRBV19 and TRBJ2-1, reads DGGITQSPKYLFRKEGQNVTLSCEQNLNHDAMYWYRQDPGQGLRLIYYSQIVNDFQKGDIAEGYSVSREKKESFPLTVTSAQKNPTAFYLCASSIRWTSGKGLNNEQFFGPGTRLTVL.